This section outlines one T cell receptor (beta chain) sequence together with its context. These data originate in a study of lymphopenia after photon versus proton radiotherapy. Sequenced by immunoSEQ multiplex PCR; TCRdb stores in-frame clones only, minus some. The table shows about 23,000 clones, with around 90% occurring only once. Sequencing used peripheral blood, obtained from a patient treated with proton-based radiotherapy. The sequence was obtained from a woman in her 70s with pancreatic cancer. Some clones in this sample may be carry-over from other donors' samples.

The CDR3 DNA sequence: TGTGCCTGGAGTACCGGGACAGGGGGCCTCTGGGAGCAAGCTTTCTTT. Residues: CAWSTGTGGLWEQAFF. V and J are TRBV30 and TRBJ1-1; TRBD1 matches at 12 bases. Losses at the gene ends were 2 bases for V and 9 bases for J; bases not matched to a gene: 13. The CDR3 contains 16 residues. In germline, CDR1 is GTSNPN, CDR2 SVGIG (reference sequence).